These 23 T cell receptor beta chains were sequenced from one sample in a study of blood T cell repertoires in COVID-19. Repertoires were generated with immunoSEQ multiplex PCR, while TCRdb's copy carries only in-frame clones and drops some. The sample contains about 15,000 clones, around 75% of which appear only once. Input material: peripheral blood. The receptors were sampled from a man aged 55 to 70 with acute or convalescent COVID-19.

The genes are TRBV7-2 and TRBJ1-3, with D tentatively TRBD1 (6 bases). The germline V and J ends were trimmed by 4 bases and 3 bases, with 13 bases remaining between them. The germline CDR1 and CDR2 sequences are SGHTA and FQGNSA. This CDR3 is built from 15 residues. The CDR3 region is CASSSQGRDGNTIYF. CDR3 coding DNA: TGTGCCAGCAGCTCCCAGGGGCGTGATGGAAACACCATATATTTT.

This clone has more than one count but fewer than ten. The V call is TRBV2, the J call TRBJ2-1, with 8 bases aligning to TRBD1. J lost 7 bases, V lost 8 bases, and 13 bases had no gene match. CDR1 is SNHLY and CDR2 is FYNNEI in the germline V gene. This CDR3 has 15 amino acids. CDR3 sequence (DNA): TGTGCCAGCGGTAAGACAGGGGAGATTTCGAATGAGCAGTTCTTC. Its translation: CASGKTGEISNEQFF.

This clone appeared once. The chain is built from TRBV2 and TRBJ1-6; D is possibly TRBD1 (6 bases). Germline assignment: CDR1 SNHLY and CDR2 FYNNEI. The V gene lost 6 bases and the J gene lost 10 bases, with 19 bases spanning the gap. CDR3 length: 15 residues. The CDR3 DNA sequence: TGTGCCAGCAGGGGGTTTGGGACAATGGGCTCACCCCTCCACTTT. Encoded protein: CASRGFGTMGSPLHF.

The chain uses TRBV9 and TRBJ1-1, with a weak D call TRBD1 (6 bases). Germline CDR1 and CDR2: SGDLS and YYNGEE. With 3 bases removed from V and 4 bases from J, the gap between germline ends came to 19 bases. The CDR3 is 16 amino acids. The CDR3 sequence: CASSGRGFMAGTEAFF. The CDR3 nucleotides are TGTGCCAGCAGCGGAAGGGGGTTTATGGCTGGCACTGAAGCTTTCTTT.

The chain joins TRBV5-1 to TRBJ2-7, with D possibly being TRBD1 (5 bases). V shed 0 bases and J shed 1 base, with 14 bases lying between them. Germline assignment: CDR1 SGHRS and CDR2 YFSETQ. This CDR3 comprises 16 residues. The CDR3 here is CASSLGGRLGSYEQYF. CDR3 bases: TGCGCCAGCAGCTTGGGGGGCAGGTTAGGGTCCTACGAGCAGTACTTC.

The CDR3 DNA reads as TGCAGTGCTAGTCGAGGGGGGGACACTGAAGCTTTCTTT. Its translation: CSASRGGDTEAFF. The rearrangement links TRBV20-1 to TRBJ1-1; possible D gene TRBD1, 6 bases. The CDR3 runs 13 residues. Per germline, CDR1 DFQATT and CDR2 SNEGSKA (reference sequence). V shed 3 bases and J shed 3 bases, with 11 bases lying between them.

V is TRBV4-3 and J is TRBJ2-2; 8 nucleotides align to TRBD1. There are 16 residues in the CDR3. In germline, CDR1 is LGHNA, CDR2 YSLEER. The J segment lost 6 bases and the V segment lost 4 bases, leaving 10 bases of the junction unmatched. DNA of the CDR3: TGCGCCAGCAGCCCAGGCCGGACAGGGATCGCCGGGGAGCTGTTTTTT. Its translation is CASSPGRTGIAGELFF.

The chain employs TRBV4-1 and TRBJ2-7; TRBD2 aligns across 12 bases. V dropped 0 bases and J dropped 12; count of bases not matched to a gene: 3. The germline V gene has CDR1 MGHRA and CDR2 YSYEKL. The CDR3 consists of 13 residues. The CDR3 sequence is CASSQETSGGRYF. The CDR3 coding sequence is TGCGCCAGCAGCCAAGAGACTAGCGGGGGAAGGTACTTC.

The chain carries TRBV5-1 and TRBJ1-2, with 7 bases matching TRBD1. The junction had 10 bases not matched to a gene; V was cut back by 2 bases and J by 6 bases. The length of the CDR3 is 15 residues. Germline V gene lookup returns CDR1 SGHRS and CDR2 YFSETQ. The CDR3 loop reads CASSFSTGITDGYTF. Written as DNA, the CDR3 is TGCGCCAGCAGCTTTTCGACAGGGATTACTGATGGCTACACCTTC.

The chain links TRBV9 to TRBJ2-7; TRBD2 matches at 13 bases. Germline loops: CDR1 SGDLS, CDR2 YYNGEE. With 4 bases clipped from V and 7 bases from J, the junction kept 5 bases outside the gene matches. The CDR3 runs to 14 residues. This chain's CDR3 is CASSPVTSGGEQYF. In DNA, the CDR3 is TGTGCCAGCAGCCCAGTGACTAGCGGGGGGGAGCAGTACTTC.

The chain recombines TRBV4-3 with TRBJ1-3; D might be TRBD1 (6 bases). The CDR3 consists of 17 residues. Germline V gene data show CDR1 as LGHNA and CDR2 as YSLEER. With 0 bases removed from V and 4 bases from J, the gap between germline ends came to 16 bases. CDR3 sequence: CASSQDWNRVGGNTIYF. The DNA of the CDR3 is TGCGCCAGCAGCCAAGATTGGAACAGGGTTGGAGGAAACACCATATATTTT.

The chain links TRBV6-2 or TRBV6-3 to TRBJ2-7; D is unclear. Germline assignment: CDR1 MNHEY and CDR2 SVGEGT. The V end lost 4 bases, the J end lost 5 bases, and 15 bases lay between the germline ends. The CDR3 totals 14 residues. The CDR3 loop reads CASSSTGRRDEQYF. The CDR3 DNA reads TGTGCCAGCAGTTCCACCGGCCGACGGGACGAGCAGTACTTC.

The count of this clone is one. This chain joins TRBV6-4 and TRBJ2-2; TRBD2 matches 10 bases. V lost 5 bases to trimming and J lost 6 bases; unmatched junction nucleotides: 3. Germline lookup yields CDR1 MRHNA and CDR2 SNTAGT. The CDR3 loop spans 14 amino acids. The CDR3 loop reads CASSRGLASGELFF. The CDR3 DNA is TGTGCCAGCAGTCGGGGACTAGCGTCCGGGGAGCTGTTTTTT.

The chain is built from TRBV10-3 and TRBJ2-3; possible D gene TRBD2, 5 bases. The CDR3 has 16 residues. V was pared by 0 bases and J by 0 bases, with 10 bases between. The germline CDR1 and CDR2 sequences are ENHRY and SYGVKD. The CDR3 nucleotides are TGTGCCATCAGTGAGTCGTTGGGCGGGAGCACAGATACGCAGTATTTT. This sequence encodes CAISESLGGSTDTQYF.

V and J are TRBV7-2 and TRBJ1-5; unclear D gene. Trimming stripped 0 bases from V and 3 bases from J, with 9 bases between. Germline CDR1 reads SGHTA; CDR2 reads FQGNSA. The CDR3 has 15 residues. CDR3 sequence reads: CASSLAGMNNQPQHF. For the CDR3, the DNA is TGTGCCAGCAGCTTAGCCGGGATGAACAATCAGCCCCAGCATTTT.

V gene TRBV10-2 combines with J gene TRBJ2-7, with 9 bases matching TRBD2. The CDR3 spans 14 residues. Germline assignment: CDR1 WSHSY and CDR2 SAAADI. Trimming took 4 bases from V and 3 from J; bases not matched to a gene: 4. The DNA of the CDR3 is TGCGCCAGCAGTGGGATTAGCGGGAGCTACGAGCAGTACTTC. It codes for CASSGISGSYEQYF.

The rearrangement joins TRBV18 to TRBJ2-2; tentatively, D is TRBD1 (6 bases). Trimming took 5 bases from V and 1 from J, leaving 8 bases between them. Germline V gene data show CDR1 as KGHSH and CDR2 as LQKENI. This CDR3 is built from 14 residues. This chain's CDR3 is CASSEGQNTGELFF. Written as DNA, the CDR3 is TGTGCCAGCTCAGAGGGACAGAACACCGGGGAGCTGTTTTTT.

This sequence joins TRBV7-3 and TRBJ1-3, with 10 bases lining up with TRBD1. Germline lookup yields CDR1 SGHTA and CDR2 FQGTGA. Germline trimming cut 5 bases from V and 4 bases from J; bases unmatched to any gene: 5. This CDR3 contains 15 residues. DNA for the CDR3: TGTGCCAGCAGCCGGACAGGGGGTTCCGGAAACACCATATATTTT. This codes for CASSRTGGSGNTIYF.

This clone was observed a handful of times. The V call is TRBV2, the J call TRBJ2-2; the D gene is possibly TRBD1 (5 bases). The length of the CDR3 is 15 residues. V shed 3 bases and J shed 3 bases, with 11 bases lying between them. Looked up from germline, CDR1 is SNHLY and CDR2 is FYNNEI. The CDR3 region has the DNA TGTGCCAGCAGTGAGGCAGGGCTGGACACCGGGGAGCTGTTTTTT. It translates to CASSEAGLDTGELFF.

The gene calls are TRBV18 and TRBJ1-1; D may be TRBD1 (5 bases). CDR1 and CDR2 from the germline V gene are KGHSH and LQKENI. Trimming removed 3 bases from V and 1 base from J, with 9 bases in between. This CDR3 is built from 14 residues. This CDR3 is CASSPGGTNTEAFF. CDR3 nucleotide sequence: TGTGCCAGCTCACCTGGAGGGACGAACACTGAAGCTTTCTTT.

This chain connects TRBV7-8 to TRBJ1-1, with D hard to call. The germline V gene has CDR1 SGHVS and CDR2 FQNEAQ. Trimming took off 5 bases at V and 1 base at J, with 17 bases between the two ends. The CDR3 is made up of 16 amino acids. CDR3 loop: CASSPRVGGPNTEAFF. The CDR3 DNA sequence: TGTGCCAGCAGCCCAAGGGTGGGAGGCCCGAACACTGAAGCTTTCTTT.

The chain employs TRBV5-3 and TRBJ2-3, with 8 bases that match TRBD1. TRBV5-3 is assigned to the ORF class and has an uncertain function. This CDR3 has 15 amino acids. With 4 bases clipped from V and 3 bases from J, the junction kept 7 bases outside the gene matches. CDR3 sequence reads: CARSRDRGMTDTQYF. The DNA of the CDR3 is TGTGCCAGAAGCCGAGACAGGGGCATGACAGATACGCAGTATTTT.

This chain joins TRBV7-8 and TRBJ1-4; 11 nucleotides agree with TRBD1. Germline lookup yields CDR1 SGHVS and CDR2 FQNEAQ. The CDR3 is 15 residues long. The V segment lost 1 base and the J segment 8 bases; nucleotides outside the gene matches: 3. CDR3 DNA sequence: TGTGCCAGCAGCTTAGATGGGACAGGGGGAGAAAAACTGTTTTTT. Protein sequence: CASSLDGTGGEKLFF. Using reference TRBV7-8 and TRBJ1-4 for the parts outside the CDR3, the full variable domain is GAGVSQSPRYKVAKRGQDVALRCDPISGHVSLFWYQQALGQGPEFLTYFQNEAQLDKSGLPSDRFFAERPEGSVSTLKIQRTQQEDSAVYLCASSLDGTGGEKLFFGSGTQLSVL.